These 14 T cell receptor beta chains originate from one sample sequenced in a study of T-cell reconstitution after alpha-beta-depleted transplantation in children. The authors prepared the TCRbeta library with unique molecular identifiers. TCRdb re-called the PCR reads through MiXCR, storing one row per CDR3 protein. The sample yields 300,000 to 400,000 distinct CDR3 sequences, approximately 20% seen once. The material was PBMCs, mostly from graft donor cells, obtained 180 days after TCRalphabeta/CD19-depleted stem cell transplant. The origin of the receptors is a male patient younger than 18 who had a stem cell transplant for acute lymphoblastic leukemia, so the T cells may come from the graft donor.

The chain combines TRBV4-2 with TRBJ2-7; D is undetermined. CDR1 is LGHNA and CDR2 is YNFKEQ in the germline V gene. The length of the CDR3 is 13 residues. Trimming shortened V by 0 bases and J by 4 bases, and 7 bases separated the two germline ends. Here the CDR3 reads CASSQEQGYEQYF. DNA for the CDR3: TGTGCCAGCAGCCAAGAACAAGGTTACGAGCAGTACTTC.

The rearrangement links TRBV12-3 or TRBV12-4 to TRBJ2-5; D is ambiguous. V was cut by 6 bases and J by 5 bases, with 13 bases left in between. There are 13 residues in the CDR3. The CDR3, as DNA: TGTGCCAGCAGCCCCTATCCCTCGGAGACCCAGTACTTC. As protein: CASSPYPSETQYF.

The rearrangement uses TRBV6-5 and TRBJ2-3, with D possibly being TRBD2 (5 bases). Trimming left V 3 bases short and J 3 bases short, with 16 bases between. CDR3 length: 16 amino acids. CDR1 is MNHEY, CDR2 SVGAGI, per germline. CDR3 amino acids: CASSYGEWRWTDTQYF. The CDR3, as DNA: TGTGCCAGCAGTTATGGGGAGTGGCGGTGGACAGATACGCAGTATTTT.

The chain recombines TRBV18 with TRBJ1-2; D possibly corresponds to TRBD1 (5 bases). The germline CDR1 and CDR2 sequences are KGHSH and LQKENI. V was trimmed by 4 bases and J by 6 bases, leaving 18 bases between them. CDR3 size: 15 residues. DNA for the CDR3: TGTGCCAGCTCACAACTTTCAGGGCGCGGGAATGGCTACACCTTC. Its protein product is CASSQLSGRGNGYTF.

This clonotype showed up many times. The chain combines TRBV20-1 with TRBJ2-3; 10 bases align to TRBD2. From germline, CDR1 is DFQATT and CDR2 SNEGSKA (reference sequence). Unmatched junction bases numbered 20, after V lost 6 bases and J lost 8 bases. The CDR3 loop spans 17 amino acids. The CDR3: CSATSTMSGRGRGTQYF. The CDR3 nucleotides are TGCAGTGCAACCTCCACGATGAGCGGGAGGGGGAGGGGTACGCAGTATTTT.

A few counts support this clonotype. CDR3 DNA sequence: TGTGCCACCTCTAGACCCGACGCAGATACGCAGTATTTT. Encoded protein: CATSRPDADTQYF. The rearrangement joins TRBV10-3 to TRBJ2-3; D is ambiguous. CDR1 is ENHRY, CDR2 SYGVKD, per germline. Trimming took off 10 bases at V and 4 bases at J, with 15 bases between the two ends. This CDR3 has 13 amino acids.

This clonotype was seen a handful of times. The rearrangement links TRBV20-1 to TRBJ2-1; 13 bases align to TRBD2. The CDR3 consists of 16 residues. Unmatched junction bases numbered 15, after V lost 7 bases and J lost 9 bases. The germline gives CDR1 DFQATT, CDR2 SNEGSKA (reference sequence). The CDR3 DNA is TGCAGTGTCAGGACTAGCGGGAGTTACTTGGGTCGTGAGCAGTTCTTC. Translation gives CSVRTSGSYLGREQFF.

The chain couples TRBV5-6 to TRBJ2-7; 10 positions match TRBD2. The CDR3 covers 13 residues. Germline CDR1 and CDR2: SGHDT and YYEEEE. V shed 2 bases and J 5 bases; nucleotides not matched to a gene: 1. The CDR3 loop reads CASSFGTSDEQYF. In DNA form, the CDR3 reads TGTGCCAGCAGCTTCGGGACTAGCGACGAGCAGTACTTC.

This chain uses TRBV10-2 with TRBJ2-2, with TRBD2 matching over 7 bases. The CDR3 consists of 14 residues. Trimming at V came to 8 bases and at J to 4 bases, leaving 7 bases not matched to a gene. Germline V gene data show CDR1 as WSHSY and CDR2 as SAAADI. In DNA form, the CDR3 reads TGCGCCAGCGCGCGGGAGATGGGCACCGGGGAGCTGTTTTTT. As protein: CASAREMGTGELFF.

This clonotype was seen a few times. V is TRBV7-3 and J is TRBJ2-7, with TRBD2 identical over 8 bases. Germline V CDR1 and CDR2: SGHTA, FQGTGA. V dropped 2 bases and J dropped 5; count of bases not matched to a gene: 11. The CDR3 spans 16 residues. Written as DNA, the CDR3 is TGTGCCAGCAGCTTAGCTCGAGCGGGAGAGTCGGACGAGCAGTACTTC. Its translation is CASSLARAGESDEQYF.

This clonotype was counted between two and nine times. This chain joins TRBV5-1 and TRBJ2-2, with 9 bases lining up with TRBD1. Germline CDR1 SGHRS, CDR2 YFSETQ. The junction had 13 bases not matched to a gene; V was cut back by 2 bases and J by 5 bases. The CDR3 sequence is 18 residues long. CDR3 residues: CASSLSRPGQGRTGELFF. In DNA, the CDR3 is TGCGCCAGCAGCTTAAGCCGACCGGGACAGGGAAGAACCGGGGAGCTGTTTTTT. Full variable domain (rest looked up from reference TRBV5-1 and TRBJ2-2): KAGVTQTPRYLIKTRGQQVTLSCSPISGHRSVSWYQQTPGQGLQFLFEYFSETQRNKGNFPGRFSGRQFSNSRSEMNVSTLELGDSALYLCASSLSRPGQGRTGELFFGEGSRLTVL.

Only a few counts were recorded for this clonotype. The chain employs TRBV29-1 and TRBJ2-5; no firm D call. This CDR3 spans 14 amino acids. V lost 0 bases, J lost 4 bases, and 12 bases lay in between. Germline loops: CDR1 SQVTM, CDR2 ANQGSEA. CDR3 region: CSVEDRRRAETQYF. The CDR3, as DNA: TGCAGCGTTGAAGATCGACGGAGAGCAGAGACCCAGTACTTC.

This clonotype was detected only a few times. One end of the junction is discordant with germline, which a read error may explain. This chain links TRBV18 with TRBJ1-5; D perhaps matches TRBD1 (5 bases). The germline V gene has CDR1 KGHSH and CDR2 LQKENI. The CDR3 sequence is 15 residues long. CDR3 in DNA: TGTGCTAGCTCACCACTCCAGGGATTGGATCAGCCCCAGCATTTT. Amino acids: CASSPLQGLDQPQHF.

The chain combines TRBV20-1 with TRBJ1-2; 7 nucleotides agree with TRBD1. V shed 1 base and J 5 bases; nucleotides not matched to a gene: 7. Germline V gives CDR1 DFQATT, CDR2 SNEGSKA (reference sequence). This CDR3 is built from 14 residues. The CDR3 bases are TGCAGTGCTAGAGCGGACAGGCTAACTTATGGCTACACCTTC. Protein product: CSARADRLTYGYTF.